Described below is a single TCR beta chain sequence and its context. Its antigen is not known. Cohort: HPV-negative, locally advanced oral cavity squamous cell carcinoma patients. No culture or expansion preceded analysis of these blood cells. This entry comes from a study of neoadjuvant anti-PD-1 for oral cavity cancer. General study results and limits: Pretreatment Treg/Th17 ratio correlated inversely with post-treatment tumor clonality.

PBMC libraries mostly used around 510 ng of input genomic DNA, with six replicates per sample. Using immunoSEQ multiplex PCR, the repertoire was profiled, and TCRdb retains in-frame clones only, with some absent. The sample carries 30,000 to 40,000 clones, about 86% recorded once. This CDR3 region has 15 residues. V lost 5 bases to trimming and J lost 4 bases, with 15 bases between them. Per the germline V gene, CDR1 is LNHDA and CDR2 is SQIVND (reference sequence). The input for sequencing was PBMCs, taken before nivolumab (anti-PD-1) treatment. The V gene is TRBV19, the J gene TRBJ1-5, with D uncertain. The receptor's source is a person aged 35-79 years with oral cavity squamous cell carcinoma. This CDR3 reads CASSLRRLPNQPQHF. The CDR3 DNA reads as TGTGCCAGTAGTTTAAGACGGCTACCTAATCAGCCCCAGCATTTT.